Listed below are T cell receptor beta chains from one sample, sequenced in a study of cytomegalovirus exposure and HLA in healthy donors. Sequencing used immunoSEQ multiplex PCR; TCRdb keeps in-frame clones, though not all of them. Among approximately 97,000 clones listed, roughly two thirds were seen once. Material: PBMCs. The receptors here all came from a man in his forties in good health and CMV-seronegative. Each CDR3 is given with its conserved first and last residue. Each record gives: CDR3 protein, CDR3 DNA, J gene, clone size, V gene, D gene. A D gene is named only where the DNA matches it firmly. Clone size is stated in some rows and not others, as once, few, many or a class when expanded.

CSRGRETQYF TGCAGTCGGGGTCGAGAGACCCAGTACTTC TRBJ2-5 few TRBV20-1 NA
CASSLLRINYNEQFF TGTGCCAGCAGCTTGCTGCGGATTAATTACAATGAGCAGTTCTTC TRBJ2-1 NA TRBV5-8 NA
CASSPRRSDTQYF TGTGCCAGCAGCCCCCGGCGGTCAGATACGCAGTATTTT TRBJ2-3 NA TRBV11-2 NA
CASSGSGDRTQYF TGTGCCAGCAGCGGTAGCGGGGACAGGACCCAGTACTTC TRBJ2-5 NA TRBV7-8 NA
CASSRLAGAYEQYF TGTGCCAGTAGTAGACTAGCGGGGGCTTACGAGCAGTACTTC TRBJ2-7 once TRBV19 TRBD2
CASSLKRGAGETQYF TGTGCCAGCAGCTTGAAGAGGGGCGCGGGGGAGACCCAGTACTTC TRBJ2-5 NA TRBV5-4 NA
CASSRTEGYEQYF TGTGCCAGCAGCCGCACGGAGGGGTACGAGCAGTACTTC TRBJ2-7 NA TRBV6-5 NA
CASSVGGLSTEAFF TGTGCCAGCAGCGTGGGGGGTCTTTCGACTGAAGCTTTCTTT TRBJ1-1 NA TRBV9 NA
CASSSDSHSPLHF TGTGCCAGCAGCTCGGACAGCCATTCACCCCTCCACTTT TRBJ1-6 NA TRBV9 NA
CASSLQTGTSYEQYF TGTGCCAGCAGCCTACAGACAGGGACCTCCTACGAGCAGTACTTC TRBJ2-7 NA TRBV7-2 TRBD1
CASSPTGGGSPLHF TGTGCCAGCTCACCGACAGGGGGTGGGTCACCCCTCCACTTT TRBJ1-6 NA TRBV18 TRBD1
CASSSLQGGEQYF TGTGCCAGCAGCTCGCTTCAGGGGGGCGAGCAGTACTTC TRBJ2-7 NA TRBV7-2 NA
CASSRQGAGTEAFF TGTGCCAGCAGTCGACAGGGGGCAGGGACTGAAGCTTTCTTT TRBJ1-1 NA TRBV7-2 TRBD1
CATSSHREDNDQPQHF TGTGCCACCAGCAGTCATCGCGAAGACAACGATCAGCCCCAGCATTTT TRBJ1-5 NA TRBV15 NA
CASSLSGGEETQYF TGTGCCAGCAGCTTGAGCGGGGGAGAAGAGACCCAGTACTTC TRBJ2-5 NA TRBV9 TRBD2
CASSSIGGEQYF TGTGCCAGCAGCTCCATAGGGGGCGAGCAGTACTTC TRBJ2-7 few TRBV11-3 NA
CASRLRQGADTQYF TGTGCCAGCAGACTCCGACAGGGGGCAGATACGCAGTATTTT TRBJ2-3 NA TRBV6-5 TRBD1
CASRASGGAGEQYF TGTGCCAGCCGAGCGAGCGGGGGGGCGGGTGAGCAGTACTTC TRBJ2-7 NA TRBV7-3 TRBD2
CASSLYDQGNQPQHF TGTGCCAGCAGCCTTTACGATCAGGGCAATCAGCCCCAGCATTTT TRBJ1-5 NA TRBV6-6 NA
CASSLLDWGTTEAFF TGTGCCAGCAGTCTACTCGATTGGGGCACCACTGAAGCTTTCTTT TRBJ1-1 once TRBV6-5 NA
CASSQFGRVYQPQHF TGTGCCAGCAGCCAATTTGGCAGGGTCTATCAGCCCCAGCATTTT TRBJ1-5 few TRBV16 NA
CASSLEAGGRETQYF TGCGCCAGCAGCTTGGAGGCGGGGGGGCGGGAGACCCAGTACTTC TRBJ2-5 NA TRBV5-1 TRBD2
CASSLRGYGYGYTF TGTGCCAGCAGCTTAAGGGGTTACGGCTATGGCTACACCTTC TRBJ1-2 NA TRBV7-2 NA
CSVEAGTSDSYNEQFF TGCAGCGTTGAAGCCGGCACTAGCGACTCCTACAATGAGCAGTTCTTC TRBJ2-1 NA TRBV29-1 TRBD2
CAWSVGLAGVQDTQYF TGTGCCTGGAGTGTCGGGCTAGCGGGGGTGCAAGATACGCAGTATTTT TRBJ2-3 NA TRBV30 TRBD2
CASSFGEETQYF TGTGCCAGCAGCTTCGGAGAGGAGACCCAGTACTTC TRBJ2-5 NA TRBV7-9 NA
CASSLVSQAGAFF TGTGCCAGCAGCTTAGTAAGCCAGGCGGGGGCTTTCTTT TRBJ1-1 NA TRBV7-6 NA
CASSYRTGLHYEQYF TGTGCCAGCAGTTACCGGACAGGGCTTCACTACGAGCAGTACTTC TRBJ2-7 NA TRBV6-5 TRBD1
CASSPRGASSYNEQFF TGCGCCAGCAGCCCGCGGGGGGCCAGCTCCTACAATGAGCAGTTCTTC TRBJ2-1 NA TRBV4-1 TRBD2
CASSLLEGGGSYNSPLHF TGTGCCAGCAGCCTGTTGGAAGGGGGCGGCTCCTATAATTCACCCCTCCACTTT TRBJ1-6 NA TRBV5-5 TRBD1
CASSPTGTNQLYEQYF TGTGCCAGCTCCCCAACCGGGACTAATCAGCTCTACGAGCAGTACTTC TRBJ2-7 NA TRBV18 TRBD2
CASSYRGQDTEAFF TGCGCCAGCAGCTACAGGGGCCAGGACACTGAAGCTTTCTTT TRBJ1-1 NA TRBV5-1 TRBD1
CASRNRGSWETQYF TGTGCCAGCAGGAACAGGGGGAGTTGGGAGACCCAGTACTTC TRBJ2-5 NA TRBV7-2 TRBD1
CASTLDPGGEGADTEAFF TGTGCCAGCACCCTGGACCCCGGGGGTGAGGGTGCGGACACTGAAGCTTTCTTT TRBJ1-1 NA TRBV5-8 NA
CASSPGGGRGFTAFF TGTGCCAGCAGCCCCGGTGGAGGCCGGGGGTTCACGGCTTTCTTT TRBJ1-1 NA TRBV5-6 NA
CASSSHPGPSISEQFF TGTGCCAGCAGCTCTCACCCGGGTCCTAGCATTAGTGAGCAGTTCTTC TRBJ2-1 NA TRBV7-6 NA